These 14 T cell receptor beta chains came from one sample sequenced in a study of shared clonotypes between healthy human individuals. Terminally differentiated effector memory CD45RA+ cells were left out of the naive CD8 fraction, which was CD45RO-negative and positively selected for CCR7. This table comes from immunoSEQ multiplex PCR, and its TCRdb copy is limited to in-frame clones, with some not included. The repertoire holds about 2 million clones, with just under 95% as singletons. The material sequenced was naive CD8+ T cells sorted from blood. These receptors were taken from a man aged 18 to 35 in good health.

This clone was seen only once. This sequence joins TRBV27 and TRBJ2-1, with D perhaps assigned TRBD1 or TRBD2 (5 bases each). The CDR3 spans 16 residues. The V gene lost 5 bases and the J gene lost 4 bases, with 18 bases spanning the gap. Per germline, CDR1 MNHEY and CDR2 SMNVEV (reference sequence). CDR3 sequence: CASSPGHEGIYNEQFF. CDR3 DNA: TGTGCCAGCAGTCCTGGACACGAGGGTATTTACAATGAGCAGTTCTTC.

The chain recombines TRBV29-1 with TRBJ1-2; TRBD1 might be the D (6 bases). Deletions cut 0 bases from V and 0 bases from J, with 11 bases between. There are 15 residues in the CDR3. The germline CDR1 and CDR2 sequences are SQVTM and ANQGSEA. CDR3 nucleotide sequence: TGCAGCGTTGAAGATTGGGGGCTAACTAACTATGGCTACACCTTC. Its protein is CSVEDWGLTNYGYTF.

A word on this clone: In the same sample, other DNA sequences code for this CDR3. The rearrangement uses TRBV27 and TRBJ1-5, with D hard to call. This CDR3 is 9 amino acids long. Germline V gene sequence: CDR1 MNHEY, CDR2 SMNVEV (reference sequence). V was shortened by 9 bases and J by 6 bases, with 3 bases between the two germline ends. CDR3 bases: TGTGCCAGTGGTCAGCCCCAGCATTTT. As protein: CASGQPQHF.

The J gene is TRBJ2-1, the V gene TRBV6-5; 7 bases map to TRBD1. Germline trimming cut 6 bases from V and 8 bases from J; bases unmatched to any gene: 7. The germline gives CDR1 MNHEY, CDR2 SVGAGI. CDR3 length: 13 residues. CDR3 region: CASSRQGWDEQFF. The CDR3 bases are TGTGCCAGCAGCAGACAGGGATGGGATGAGCAGTTCTTC.

The CDR3 here is CASSLGLAGALRDEQYF. CDR3 nucleotides: TGTGCCAGCAGCTTAGGACTAGCGGGGGCCCTGAGGGACGAGCAGTACTTC. The chain couples TRBV7-9 to TRBJ2-7, with TRBD2 matching over 12 bases. This CDR3 comprises 17 residues. CDR1 and CDR2 (germline): SEHNR, FQNEAQ (reference sequence). J lost 5 bases, V lost 1 base, and 9 bases had no gene match.

This chain links TRBV5-6 with TRBJ1-4, with a possible D match to TRBD1 (5 bases). CDR1 is SGHDT, CDR2 YYEEEE, per germline. The CDR3 covers 15 residues. V shed 4 bases and J shed 5 bases, with 15 bases lying between them. The CDR3: CASSPEGRPNEKLFF. CDR3 in DNA: TGTGCCAGCAGCCCCGAGGGACGGCCAAATGAAAAACTGTTTTTT. Together with reference TRBV5-6 and TRBJ1-4, the CDR3 gives the full variable domain: DAGVTQSPTHLIKTRGQQVTLRCSPKSGHDTVSWYQQALGQGPQFIFQYYEEEERQRGNFPDRFSGHQFPNYSSELNVNALLLGDSALYLCASSPEGRPNEKLFFGSGTQLSVL.

This chain connects TRBV6-6 to TRBJ2-1, with 11 bases that match TRBD2. The CDR3 length is 15 residues. Germline loops: CDR1 MNHNY, CDR2 SVGAGI (reference sequence). The V and J ends lost 5 bases and 6 bases, in that order; junction bases with no gene match: 6. This chain's CDR3 is CASSLLAGAFNEQFF. The CDR3 nucleotides read TGTGCCAGCAGTCTACTAGCGGGGGCTTTCAATGAGCAGTTCTTC.

V is TRBV28 and J is TRBJ1-2; D is perhaps TRBD1 (5 bases). V was clipped by 7 bases and J by 0 bases, with 15 bases between them. Looked up from germline, CDR1 is MDHEN and CDR2 is SYDVKM. The CDR3 runs to 15 residues. DNA of the CDR3: TGTGCCAGCACCGTTAGGGGTTCAGCTAACTATGGCTACACCTTC. It encodes CASTVRGSANYGYTF.

The genes are TRBV10-2 and TRBJ2-5, with TRBD2 matching over 10 bases. Germline V gene lookup returns CDR1 WSHSY and CDR2 SAAADI. The CDR3 has 17 amino acids. With V trimmed by 3 bases and J by 2 bases, 9 bases remained unmatched. CDR3 amino acids: CASSDSSGGAIQETQYF. The CDR3 nucleotides read TGCGCCAGCAGTGATTCTAGCGGGGGAGCTATACAAGAGACCCAGTACTTC.

CDR3: CASSEAWGLGNQPQHF. In DNA form, the CDR3 reads TGTGCCAGCAGTGAAGCATGGGGGTTGGGCAATCAGCCCCAGCATTTT. The chain couples TRBV6-1 to TRBJ1-5; possible D gene TRBD1, 5 bases. CDR1 and CDR2 from the germline V gene are MNHNS and SASEGT. V was clipped by 0 bases and J by 2 bases, with 11 bases between them. This CDR3 has 16 amino acids.

V gene TRBV9 combines with J gene TRBJ2-1; D is ambiguous. V shed 3 bases and J shed 6 bases, with 13 bases lying between them. The CDR3 consists of 14 residues. CDR1 and CDR2 (germline): SGDLS, YYNGEE. The CDR3, as DNA: TGTGCCAGCAGCGAGCCCAATAAAGCCAATGAGCAGTTCTTC. This sequence encodes CASSEPNKANEQFF.

DNA of the CDR3: TGCGCCAGCAGCGGAGACACCGGGGAGCTGTTTTTT. Its protein is CASSGDTGELFF. The rearrangement joins TRBV5-1 to TRBJ2-2; no reliable D call. The CDR3 consists of 12 residues. Germline CDR1 SGHRS, CDR2 YFSETQ. V was pared by 4 bases and J by 3 bases, with 4 bases between.

This chain links TRBV15 with TRBJ2-5; either TRBD1 or TRBD2 may supply D (6 bases each). V dropped 3 bases and J dropped 7 bases, with 21 bases sitting between them. CDR3 length: 16 residues. Germline lookup yields CDR1 LNHNV and CDR2 YYDKDF (reference sequence). The CDR3 nucleotides read TGTGCCACCAGCAGTCCCGATTGGGGGGCCTGGTCGACCCAGTACTTC. As protein: CATSSPDWGAWSTQYF.

The CDR3 nucleotides are TGTGCCAGCAGTTTCTCGGGACGGGACGCATGGTTCTTT. This translates into CASSFSGRDAWFF. The chain couples TRBV6-6 to TRBJ1-1, with a weak D call TRBD1 (5 bases). Germline V gene lookup returns CDR1 MNHNY and CDR2 SVGAGI (reference sequence). V was cut by 4 bases and J by 14 bases, with 20 bases left in between. The CDR3 is made up of 13 amino acids.